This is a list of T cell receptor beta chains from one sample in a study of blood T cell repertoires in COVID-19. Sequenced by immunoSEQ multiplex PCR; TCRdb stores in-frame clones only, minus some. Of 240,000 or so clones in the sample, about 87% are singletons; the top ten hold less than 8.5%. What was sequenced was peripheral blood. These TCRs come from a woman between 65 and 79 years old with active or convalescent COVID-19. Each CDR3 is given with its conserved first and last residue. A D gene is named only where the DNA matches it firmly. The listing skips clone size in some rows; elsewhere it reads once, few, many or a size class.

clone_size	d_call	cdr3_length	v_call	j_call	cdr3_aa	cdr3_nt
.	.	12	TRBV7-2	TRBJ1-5	CASSLVGQPQHF	TGTGCCAGCAGCTTAGTCGGTCAGCCCCAGCATTTT
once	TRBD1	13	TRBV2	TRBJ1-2	CASGTGPSYGYTF	TGTGCCAGCGGGACAGGGCCCTCCTATGGCTACACCTTC
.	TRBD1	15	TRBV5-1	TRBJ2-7	CASSKGQGSSYEQYF	TGCGCCAGCAGCAAGGGACAGGGGAGCTCCTACGAGCAGTACTTC
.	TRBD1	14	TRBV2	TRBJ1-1	CASVKDRGKTEAFF	TGTGCCAGCGTTAAGGACAGGGGGAAAACTGAAGCTTTCTTT
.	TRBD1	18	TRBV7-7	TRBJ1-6	CASSLVVRGRSYNSPLHF	TGTGCTAGCAGCTTAGTCGTCAGGGGGCGATCCTATAATTCACCCCTCCACTTT
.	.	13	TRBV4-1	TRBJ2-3	CASSPPQTLAQYF	TGCGCCAGCAGCCCCCCACAGACCTTGGCGCAGTATTTT
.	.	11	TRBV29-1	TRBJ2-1	CSVGGGNEQFF	TGCAGCGTTGGAGGGGGCAATGAGCAGTTCTTC
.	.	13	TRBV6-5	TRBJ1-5	CASSYERDQPQHF	TGTGCCAGCAGTTACGAACGGGATCAGCCCCAGCATTTT
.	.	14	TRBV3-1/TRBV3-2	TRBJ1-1	CASSQTELNTEAFF	TGTGCCAGCAGCCAAACCGAGTTGAACACTGAAGCTTTCTTT
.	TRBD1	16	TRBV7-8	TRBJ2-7	CASSLLSRDRAYEQYF	TGTGCCAGCAGCCTACTCAGTAGGGACAGGGCCTACGAGCAGTACTTC
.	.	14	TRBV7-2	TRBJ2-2	CASSLTRDTGELFF	TGTGCCAGCAGCTTAACCCGGGACACCGGGGAGCTGTTTTTT
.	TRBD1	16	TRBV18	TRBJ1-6	CASSPNFGQGSSPLHF	TGTGCCAGCTCACCAAATTTCGGACAGGGCTCTTCACCCCTCCACTTT
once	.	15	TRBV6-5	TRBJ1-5	CASSPRPVGDQPQHF	TGTGCCAGCAGTCCCCGCCCAGTAGGGGATCAGCCCCAGCATTTT
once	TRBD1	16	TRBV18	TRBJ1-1	CASSPTRDRVRTEAFF	TGTGCCAGCTCACCAACCAGGGACAGGGTGAGGACTGAAGCTTTCTTT
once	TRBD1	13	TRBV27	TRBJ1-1	CASSLSGDREAFF	TGTGCCAGCAGTTTATCAGGGGACAGGGAAGCTTTCTTT
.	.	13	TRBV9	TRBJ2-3	CASSVVADHTQYF	TGTGCCAGCAGCGTAGTTGCGGATCATACGCAGTATTTT
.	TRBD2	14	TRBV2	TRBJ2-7	CASSVLAGGHEQYF	TGTGCCAGCAGTGTCCTAGCGGGGGGTCACGAGCAGTACTTC
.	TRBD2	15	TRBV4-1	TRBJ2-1	CASSPPSGGAGEQFF	TGCGCCAGCAGCCCTCCTAGCGGGGGGGCCGGTGAGCAGTTCTTC
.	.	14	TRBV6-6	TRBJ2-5	CASSRQGGVETQYF	TGTGCCAGCAGTCGACAGGGAGGAGTAGAGACCCAGTACTTC
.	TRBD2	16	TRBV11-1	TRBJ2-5	CASSQPTSGGSETQYF	TGTGCCAGCAGCCAGCCCACAAGCGGGGGCTCAGAGACCCAGTACTTC
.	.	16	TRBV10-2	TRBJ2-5	CASSDSRGIPQETQYF	TGCGCCAGCAGTGACTCGAGGGGGATACCCCAAGAGACCCAGTACTTC
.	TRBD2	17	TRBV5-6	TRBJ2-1	CASSLSVAGGSYNEQFF	TGTGCCAGCAGCTTGTCAGTAGCGGGGGGATCCTACAATGAGCAGTTCTTC
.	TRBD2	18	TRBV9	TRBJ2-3	CASSVGRGLAGSTDTQYF	TGTGCCAGCAGCGTAGGCCGGGGACTAGCGGGGAGCACAGATACGCAGTATTTT
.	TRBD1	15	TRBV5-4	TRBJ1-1	CASILGGTGAKEAFF	TGTGCCAGTATATTGGGGGGGACAGGGGCCAAGGAAGCTTTCTTT
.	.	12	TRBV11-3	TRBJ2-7	CASSLAGYEQYF	TGTGCCAGCAGCTTAGCGGGGTACGAGCAGTACTTC
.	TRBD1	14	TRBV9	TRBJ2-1	CASSVEAGGNEQFF	TGTGCCAGCAGCGTAGAAGCAGGGGGCAATGAGCAGTTCTTC
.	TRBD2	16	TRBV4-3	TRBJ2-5	CASSQEAAGGLETQYF	TGCGCCAGCAGCCAAGAAGCAGCGGGGGGGCTTGAGACCCAGTACTTC
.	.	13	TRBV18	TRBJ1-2	CASSLQGKVGYTF	TGTGCCAGCTCACTTCAGGGGAAGGTTGGCTACACCTTC
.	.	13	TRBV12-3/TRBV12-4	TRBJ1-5	CASSFGGDQPQHF	TGTGCCAGCAGTTTTGGGGGGGATCAGCCCCAGCATTTT
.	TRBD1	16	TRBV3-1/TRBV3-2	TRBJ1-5	CASSQDLGQGNQPQHF	TGTGCCAGCAGCCAAGATCTGGGACAGGGGAATCAGCCCCAGCATTTT
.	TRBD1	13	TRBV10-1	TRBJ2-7	CASSSGQAGEQYF	TGCGCCAGCAGTTCGGGACAGGCGGGCGAGCAGTACTTC
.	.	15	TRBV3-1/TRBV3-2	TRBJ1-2	CASSPRTRGFYGYTF	TGTGCCAGCAGCCCACGGACCCGGGGGTTCTATGGCTACACCTTC
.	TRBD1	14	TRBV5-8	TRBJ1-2	CASSPNRGGSGYTF	TGTGCCAGCAGCCCGAACAGGGGGGGCTCAGGCTACACCTTC
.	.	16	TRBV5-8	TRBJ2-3	CASSLGQAPGTDTQYF	TGTGCCAGCAGCTTAGGCCAGGCCCCAGGCACAGATACGCAGTATTTT
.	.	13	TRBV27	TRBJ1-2	CASSSGGPYGYTF	TGTGCCAGCAGTTCCGGGGGGCCCTATGGCTACACCTTC
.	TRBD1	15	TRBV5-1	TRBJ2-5	CASSLDGTGGVTQYF	TGCGCCAGCAGCTTGGATGGGACAGGAGGGGTGACCCAGTACTTC
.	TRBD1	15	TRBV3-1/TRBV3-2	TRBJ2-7	CASSQSGQGSYEQYF	TGTGCCAGCAGCCAATCGGGACAGGGCTCCTACGAGCAGTACTTC
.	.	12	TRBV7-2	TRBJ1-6	CASSLESSPLHF	TGTGCCAGCAGCTTAGAGAGTTCACCCCTCCACTTT
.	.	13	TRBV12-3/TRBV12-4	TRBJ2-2	CASSLSGPGELFF	TGTGCCAGCAGCCTCAGCGGACCCGGGGAGCTGTTTTTT
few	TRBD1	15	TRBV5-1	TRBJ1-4	CASSIQGIDGEKLFF	TGCGCCAGCAGCATACAGGGGATAGATGGTGAAAAACTGTTTTTT
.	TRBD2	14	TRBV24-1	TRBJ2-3	CATGLAGSTDTQYF	TGTGCCACGGGACTAGCGGGGAGCACAGATACGCAGTATTTT
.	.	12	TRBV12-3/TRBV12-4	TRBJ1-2	CASRGTFYGYTF	TGTGCCAGCAGGGGGACTTTCTATGGCTACACCTTC
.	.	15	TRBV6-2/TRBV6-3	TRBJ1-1	CASSYRGARNTEAFF	TGTGCCAGCAGTTACAGGGGCGCAAGGAACACTGAAGCTTTCTTT
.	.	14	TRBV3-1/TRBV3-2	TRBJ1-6	CASSPGNSNSPLHF	TGTGCCAGCAGCCCAGGGAATAGCAATTCACCCCTCCACTTT
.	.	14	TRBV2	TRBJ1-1	CASSESQMNTEAFF	TGTGCCAGCAGTGAGAGTCAAATGAACACTGAAGCTTTCTTT
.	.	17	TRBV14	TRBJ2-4	CASSQDRGILAKNIQYF	TGTGCCAGCAGCCAAGATAGGGGGATCTTAGCCAAAAACATTCAGTACTTC
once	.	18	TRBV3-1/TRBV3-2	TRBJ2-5	CASSQDPFSRTGEETQYF	TGTGCCAGCAGCCAAGATCCGTTTTCTCGTACGGGGGAGGAGACCCAGTACTTC
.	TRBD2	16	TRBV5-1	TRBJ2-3	CASSLGAGASTDTQYF	TGCGCCAGCAGCTTGGGAGCGGGGGCTTCCACAGATACGCAGTATTTT
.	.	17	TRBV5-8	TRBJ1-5	CASSNPQGLWGNQPQHF	TGTGCCAGCAGCAACCCCCAGGGCTTGTGGGGCAATCAGCCCCAGCATTTT
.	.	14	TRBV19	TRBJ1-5	CASSKRQDNQPQHF	TGTGCCAGTAGTAAACGACAGGACAATCAGCCCCAGCATTTT